Described below is a single T cell receptor (beta chain) sequence and its context. Between the trimmed V and J ends, which lost 6 bases and 5 bases, there was a span of 18 bases. Germline-derived CDR1 and CDR2 are SQVTM and ANQGSEA. This CDR3 comprises 14 residues. The sample is drawn from a study of shared clonotypes between healthy human individuals. The data were produced by immunoSEQ multiplex PCR, yet TCRdb's version contains in-frame clones alone and is incomplete. The data show roughly 1.4 million clones, about 98.5% seen once. This sequence joins TRBV29-1 and TRBJ2-3; a weak D match, TRBD1 (5 bases). The specimen was naive CD4+ T cells sorted from blood. Subset denoted: CD45RA+ positively selected. This TCR derives from a man aged 25-40 years in good health. CDR3 in amino acids: CSVLGSTAKDTQYF. The CDR3 nucleotides read TGCAGCGTCCTAGGGTCGACAGCCAAAGATACGCAGTATTTT.